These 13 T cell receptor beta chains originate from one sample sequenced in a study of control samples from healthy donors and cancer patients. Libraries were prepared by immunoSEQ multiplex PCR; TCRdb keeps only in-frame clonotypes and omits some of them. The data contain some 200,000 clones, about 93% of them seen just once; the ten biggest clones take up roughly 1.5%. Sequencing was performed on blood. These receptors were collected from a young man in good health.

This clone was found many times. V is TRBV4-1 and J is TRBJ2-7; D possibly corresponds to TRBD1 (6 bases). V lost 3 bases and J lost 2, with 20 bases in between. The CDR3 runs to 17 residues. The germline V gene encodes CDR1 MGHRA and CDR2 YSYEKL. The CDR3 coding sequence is TGCGCCAGCAGCCAGATAGTCCCTCGGGACAAGACCTACGAGCAGTACTTC. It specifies CASSQIVPRDKTYEQYF.

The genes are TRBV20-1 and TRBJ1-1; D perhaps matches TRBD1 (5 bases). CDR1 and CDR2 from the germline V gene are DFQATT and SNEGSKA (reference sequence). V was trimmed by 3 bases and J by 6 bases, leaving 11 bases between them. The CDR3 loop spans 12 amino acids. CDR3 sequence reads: CSASRGKAEAFF. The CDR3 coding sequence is TGCAGTGCTAGTAGGGGAAAGGCTGAAGCTTTCTTT.

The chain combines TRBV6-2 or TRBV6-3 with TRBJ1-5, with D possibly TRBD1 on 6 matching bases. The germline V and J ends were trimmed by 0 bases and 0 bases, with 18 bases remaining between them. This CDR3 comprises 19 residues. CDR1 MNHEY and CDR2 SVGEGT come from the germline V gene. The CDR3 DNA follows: TGTGCCAGCAGTTACTCGAATGTCGGGGGGGCCTATAGCAATCAGCCCCAGCATTTT. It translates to CASSYSNVGGAYSNQPQHF.

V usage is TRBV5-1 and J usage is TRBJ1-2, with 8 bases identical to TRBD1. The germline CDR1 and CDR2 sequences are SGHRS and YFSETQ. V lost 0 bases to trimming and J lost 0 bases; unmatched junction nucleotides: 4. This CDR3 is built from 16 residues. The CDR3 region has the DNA TGCGCCAGCAGCTTGGGACAGGGGCGTACTAACTATGGCTACACCTTC. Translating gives CASSLGQGRTNYGYTF.

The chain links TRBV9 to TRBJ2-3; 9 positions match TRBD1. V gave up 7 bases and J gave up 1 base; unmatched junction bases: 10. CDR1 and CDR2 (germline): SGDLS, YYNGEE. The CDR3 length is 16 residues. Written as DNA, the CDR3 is TGTGCCAGCGGTACAACGGGGGACAGGGGCACAGATACGCAGTATTTT. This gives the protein CASGTTGDRGTDTQYF.

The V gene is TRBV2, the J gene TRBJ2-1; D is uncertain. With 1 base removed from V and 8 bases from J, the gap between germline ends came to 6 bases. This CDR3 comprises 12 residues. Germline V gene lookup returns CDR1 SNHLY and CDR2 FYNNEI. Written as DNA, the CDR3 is TGTGCCAGCAGTGAAGAAGTCGATGAGCAGTTCTTC. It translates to CASSEEVDEQFF. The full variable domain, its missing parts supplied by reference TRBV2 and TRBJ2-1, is EPEVTQTPSHQVTQMGQEVILRCVPISNHLYFYWYRQILGQKVEFLVSFYNNEISEKSEIFDDQFSVERPDGSNFTLKIRSTKLEDSAMYFCASSEEVDEQFFGPGTRLTVL.

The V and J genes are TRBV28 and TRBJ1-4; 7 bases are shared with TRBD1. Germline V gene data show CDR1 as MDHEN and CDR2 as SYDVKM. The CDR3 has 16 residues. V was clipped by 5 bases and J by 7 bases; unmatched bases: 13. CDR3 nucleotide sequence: TGTGCCAGCAGTCTCCGCCCGACAGGGTCCGCTGAAAAACTGTTTTTT. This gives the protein CASSLRPTGSAEKLFF.

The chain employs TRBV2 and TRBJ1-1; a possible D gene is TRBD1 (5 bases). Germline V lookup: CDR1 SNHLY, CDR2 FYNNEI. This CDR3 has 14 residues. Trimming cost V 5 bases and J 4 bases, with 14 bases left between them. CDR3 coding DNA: TGTGCCAGCAGTTCCCCGCCAGGGACCACTGAAGCTTTCTTT. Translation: CASSSPPGTTEAFF.

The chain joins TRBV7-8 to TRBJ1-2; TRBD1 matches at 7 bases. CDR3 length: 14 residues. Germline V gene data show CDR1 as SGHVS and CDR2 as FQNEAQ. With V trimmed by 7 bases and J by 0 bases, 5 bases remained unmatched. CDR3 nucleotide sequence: TGTGCCAGCACCCAGACAGGGCCTAACTATGGCTACACCTTC. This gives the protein CASTQTGPNYGYTF.

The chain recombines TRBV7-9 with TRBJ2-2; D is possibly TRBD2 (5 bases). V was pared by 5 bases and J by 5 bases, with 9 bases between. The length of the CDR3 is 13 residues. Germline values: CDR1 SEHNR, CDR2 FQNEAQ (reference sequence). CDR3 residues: CASSAPGTGELFF. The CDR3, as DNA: TGTGCCAGCAGCGCCCCGGGGACCGGGGAGCTGTTTTTT.

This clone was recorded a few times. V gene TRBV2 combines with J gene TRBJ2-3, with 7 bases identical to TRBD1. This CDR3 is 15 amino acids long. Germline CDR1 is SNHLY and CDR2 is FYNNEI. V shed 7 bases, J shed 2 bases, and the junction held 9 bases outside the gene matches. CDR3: CASTRDSGYTDTQYF. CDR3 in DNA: TGTGCCAGCACCCGGGACAGCGGTTACACAGATACGCAGTATTTT.

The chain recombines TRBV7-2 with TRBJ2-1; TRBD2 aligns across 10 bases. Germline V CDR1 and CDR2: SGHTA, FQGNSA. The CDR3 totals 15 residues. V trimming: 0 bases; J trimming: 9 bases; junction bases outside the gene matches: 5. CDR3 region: CASSLASGGASEQFF. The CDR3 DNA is TGTGCCAGCAGCTTAGCCAGCGGGGGGGCCAGTGAGCAGTTCTTC.

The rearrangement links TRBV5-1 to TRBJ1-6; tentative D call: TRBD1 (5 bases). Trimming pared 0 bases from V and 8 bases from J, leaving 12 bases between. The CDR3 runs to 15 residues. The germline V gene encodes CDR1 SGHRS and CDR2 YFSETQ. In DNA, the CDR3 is TGCGCCAGCAGCTTGGGTGGGTCGGGGGATTCACCCCTCCACTTT. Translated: CASSLGGSGDSPLHF.